This T cell receptor (beta chain) was sequenced during a study of T cells in Graves' hyperthyroidism and ophthalmopathy. Study outcomes and limitations: Ophthalmopathy and stable hyperthyroidism were separated by a 13 V-J model. Most thyroid clonotypes expanded above 0.001 were also detected in blood.

With 5 bases removed from V and 2 bases from J, the gap between germline ends came to 14 bases. CDR3 length equals 15 residues. Germline CDR1 is MNHEY and CDR2 is SVGEGT. This clonotype was seen more than once but under ten times. Its specificity is not known. Ophthalmopathy patients all had a Clinical Activity Score of at least 3, a NOSPECS grade of at least 4 and disease under 3 months old. Researchers barred patients who had uncontrolled infection, other autoimmune disease, pregnancy or lactation. TCR beta CDR3 regions were amplified from RNA transcripts. The HTBI primer set drove a first-round RT-PCR of the TCR CDR3. TCRdb re-analysed the multiplex PCR reads in MiXCR, keeping a single row per CDR3 protein. The sample carries 550,000 to 600,000 distinct CDR3 sequences, 14% recorded once.

The chain has TRBV6-2 or TRBV6-3 and TRBJ2-3, with D possibly TRBD2 on 6 matching bases. The specimen was blood. The source is a woman under 30 with Graves' ophthalmopathy. This chain's CDR3 is CASSVGGGTTDTQYF. The CDR3 DNA reads as TGTGCCAGCAGTGTGGGGGGAGGCACCACAGATACGCAGTATTTT.